What follows are 16 T cell receptor beta chains derived from one specimen sequenced in a study of shared clonotypes between healthy human individuals. Repertoires were generated with immunoSEQ multiplex PCR, while TCRdb's copy carries only in-frame clones and drops some. The top ten hold about 1.1% of the sample, which has millions of clones, about 95% seen once. CD8 cells classed as naive were CD45RO-negative and positively selected for CCR7, excluding terminally differentiated effector memory CD45RA+ cells. Sequences were obtained from naive CD8+ T cells sorted from blood. The receptors were gathered from a man younger than 35 in good health.

V is TRBV4-1 and J is TRBJ1-1; 12 bases are a match to TRBD1. The CDR3 sequence is 18 residues long. The junction had 13 bases not matched to a gene; V was cut back by 4 bases and J by 4 bases. Germline V gene data show CDR1 as MGHRA and CDR2 as YSYEKL. The CDR3, as DNA: TGCGCCAGCAGCCCTATTCCGGGACAGGGGGCGGGTGGCACTGAAGCTTTCTTT. Its translation: CASSPIPGQGAGGTEAFF.

The chain has TRBV27 and TRBJ1-4; unclear D gene. This CDR3 contains 15 residues. V lost 3 bases, J lost 8 bases, and 16 bases lay in between. The germline gives CDR1 MNHEY, CDR2 SMNVEV (reference sequence). CDR3 nucleotide sequence: TGTGCCAGCAGTTTGGGTAGGGCATCTAGGGAAAAACTGTTTTTT. Translating it yields CASSLGRASREKLFF.

The genes are TRBV28 and TRBJ2-7, with D perhaps matching TRBD2 (5 bases). Trimming stripped 5 bases from V and 5 bases from J, with 13 bases between. The CDR3 has 13 amino acids. Germline lookup yields CDR1 MDHEN and CDR2 SYDVKM. For the CDR3, the DNA is TGTGCCAGCAGTAATAATATGGGAGACGAGCAGTACTTC. Amino acids: CASSNNMGDEQYF.

V is TRBV5-1 and J is TRBJ1-3; TRBD1 is a possible D gene (6 bases). The germline gives CDR1 SGHRS, CDR2 YFSETQ. This CDR3 region has 16 residues. With 0 bases removed from V and 3 bases from J, the gap between germline ends came to 13 bases. The CDR3 nucleotides are TGCGCCAGCAGCTTGGAGGCGGCAGGGGTTGGAAACACCATATATTTT. It codes for CASSLEAAGVGNTIYF.

This clone was observed a single time. V usage is TRBV19 and J usage is TRBJ1-1, with TRBD1 matching over 7 bases. The CDR3 consists of 16 residues. Germline CDR1 and CDR2: LNHDA and SQIVND (reference sequence). V trimming: 5 bases; J trimming: 5 bases; junction bases outside the gene matches: 14. As DNA, the CDR3 is TGTGCCAGTAGTGAAATTTCGCCGACAGGGAGTACTGAAGCTTTCTTT. Its translation: CASSEISPTGSTEAFF. The variable domain in full, with the rest retrieved from reference TRBV19 and TRBJ1-1, is DGGITQSPKYLFRKEGQNVTLSCEQNLNHDAMYWYRQDPGQGLRLIYYSQIVNDFQKGDIAEGYSVSREKKESFPLTVTSAQKNPTAFYLCASSEISPTGSTEAFFGQGTRLTVV.

CDR3 sequence: CATFRGGDYEQYF. In nucleotides, the CDR3 is TGTGCCACTTTTAGGGGGGGCGACTACGAGCAGTACTTC. The chain combines TRBV28 with TRBJ2-7; weak D call: TRBD2 (7 bases). Trimming cost V 10 bases and J 3 bases, with 16 bases left between them. This CDR3 contains 13 residues. Germline loops: CDR1 MDHEN, CDR2 SYDVKM.

The V gene is TRBV7-9, the J gene TRBJ2-5; 12 bases agree with TRBD2. The CDR3 extends over 15 amino acids. Losses at the gene ends were 2 bases for V and 5 bases for J; bases not matched to a gene: 3. The germline gives CDR1 SEHNR, CDR2 FQNEAQ (reference sequence). The CDR3 sequence is CASSLFLAGGETQYF. CDR3 DNA: TGTGCCAGCAGCTTATTCCTAGCGGGGGGGGAGACCCAGTACTTC. Full variable domain (outside the CDR3, taken from reference TRBV7-9 and TRBJ2-5): DTGVSQNPRHKITKRGQNVTFRCDPISEHNRLYWYRQTLGQGPEFLTYFQNEAQLEKSRLLSDRFSAERPKGSFSTLEIQRTEQGDSAMYLCASSLFLAGGETQYFGPGTRLLVL.

The V gene is TRBV4-3, the J gene TRBJ1-6; D remains ambiguous. The germline CDR1 and CDR2 sequences are LGHNA and YSLEER. This CDR3 region has 16 residues. The germline V and J ends were trimmed by 1 base and 7 bases, with 14 bases remaining between them. The CDR3 spells CASSQGITSENSPLHF. In DNA, the CDR3 is TGCGCCAGCAGCCAAGGGATTACTTCCGAGAATTCACCCCTCCACTTT.

V gene TRBV7-2 combines with J gene TRBJ2-7; 14 bases fit TRBD2. The CDR3 is 16 amino acids. Per the germline V gene, CDR1 is SGHTA and CDR2 is FQGNSA. The V gene end was trimmed by 1 base and the J gene end by 3 bases; junction bases not matched to a gene: 2. DNA for the CDR3: TGTGCCAGCAGCTTAGGGGGGACTAGCGGGAGCTACGAGCAGTACTTC. Translated: CASSLGGTSGSYEQYF.

This clone was counted once. The rearrangement uses TRBV4-3 and TRBJ2-7; 7 bases agree with TRBD2. The V and J ends lost 0 bases and 5 bases, in that order; junction bases with no gene match: 4. CDR3 length equals 14 residues. Germline CDR1 is LGHNA and CDR2 is YSLEER. The CDR3 region is CASSQDREGHEQYF. CDR3 sequence (DNA): TGCGCCAGCAGCCAAGACAGGGAGGGCCACGAGCAGTACTTC.

This clone was seen once. Other DNA sequences in the same sample also yield this CDR3. This sequence joins TRBV4-1 and TRBJ1-5; D gene uncertain. CDR1 MGHRA and CDR2 YSYEKL come from the germline V gene. This CDR3 spans 14 amino acids. Trimming took 0 bases from V and 5 from J, leaving 8 bases between them. Here the CDR3 reads CASSQERVDQPQHF. CDR3 DNA: TGCGCCAGCAGCCAAGAAAGGGTCGATCAGCCCCAGCATTTT.

The chain uses TRBV27 and TRBJ2-5; D is unclear. Germline assignment: CDR1 MNHEY and CDR2 SMNVEV (reference sequence). This CDR3 comprises 14 residues. Trimming took off 4 bases at V and 4 bases at J, with 13 bases between the two ends. In nucleotides, the CDR3 is TGTGCCAGCAGTTACGATGGTGTTGGAGAGACCCAGTACTTC. Amino acid sequence: CASSYDGVGETQYF.

The J gene is TRBJ2-5, the V gene TRBV10-3; TRBD1 aligns across 9 bases. The germline V gene encodes CDR1 ENHRY and CDR2 SYGVKD. The CDR3 has 14 residues. The V segment lost 6 bases and the J segment 5 bases; nucleotides outside the gene matches: 7. CDR3 protein: CAISVQGADETQYF. The CDR3 DNA sequence: TGTGCCATCAGCGTACAGGGGGCGGACGAGACCCAGTACTTC.

To note about this clone: Other DNA sequences of this sample code for an identical CDR3. This chain uses TRBV5-1 with TRBJ1-1; D remains unclear. Trimming stripped 2 bases from V and 1 base from J, with 6 bases between. CDR1 is SGHRS, CDR2 YFSETQ, per germline. The CDR3 sequence is 13 residues long. CDR3: CASSFSGNTEAFF. CDR3 bases: TGCGCCAGCAGCTTCAGCGGGAACACTGAAGCTTTCTTT.

This CDR3 reads CASSMTFSGANVLTF. DNA of the CDR3: TGTGCCAGCAGCATGACCTTCTCTGGGGCCAACGTCCTGACTTTC. The rearrangement links TRBV7-9 to TRBJ2-6; D not resolved. The CDR3 length is 15 residues. In germline, CDR1 is SEHNR, CDR2 FQNEAQ (reference sequence). Between the trimmed V and J ends, which lost 5 bases and 0 bases, there was a span of 8 bases.

The rearrangement uses TRBV7-2 and TRBJ1-2; a weak D match, TRBD1 (6 bases). V lost 1 base and J lost 12, with 12 bases in between. The CDR3 runs 12 residues. CDR1 is SGHTA and CDR2 is FQGNSA in the germline V gene. The CDR3 loop is CASSLELGGDTF. Written as DNA, the CDR3 is TGTGCCAGCAGCTTAGAATTGGGGGGCGACACCTTC. Based on the CDR3 plus reference TRBV7-2 and TRBJ1-2, the full variable domain is GAGVSQSPSNKVTEKGKDVELRCDPISGHTALYWYRQSLGQGLEFLIYFQGNSAPDKSGLPSDRFSAERTGGSVSTLTIQRTQQEDSAVYLCASSLELGGDTFGSGTRLTVV.